The 9 T cell receptor beta chains listed next were all sequenced from one sample in a study of CXCR3-negative and CXCR3-positive naive CD8 T cells. Study results and caveats: TRB CDR3 hydrophobicity was greater in CXCR3-positive naive cells than in CXCR3-negative naive cells.

The TRB libraries of cDNA were built by UMI-labeled 5' RACE. Reanalyzing the 5' RACE reads, TCRdb keeps one entry per CDR3 protein, without DNA. The sample shows around 65,000 distinct CDR3 sequences, and 0.7% to 0.8% sits with its ten largest clones. These receptors have no identified antigens. Sample: naive CXCR3+ CD8+ T cells from blood. Subset indicated: CD45RO-CCR7+CD27+CD95- naive CD8+ T cells expressing CXCR3 (TNR3+). Receptors originate from a human donor in good health. Some clones in this sample may be carry-over from other donors' samples.

The rearrangement uses TRBV12-5 and TRBJ2-7; TCRdb's D call of TRBD2 is untestable without DNA. Germline V lookup: CDR1 LGHNT, CDR2 FRNRAP. The CDR3 spans 15 residues. The CDR3: CASGTQRGEIYEQYF.

CDR3 residues: CSVVYEDTTYNEQFF. This chain uses TRBV29-1 with TRBJ2-1; TCRdb outputs TRBD1, but without DNA this stays unchecked. This CDR3 has 15 residues. Germline-derived CDR1 and CDR2 are SQVTM and ANQGSEA.

The CDR3: CASSEASGESNEQFF. This rearrangement joins TRBV25-1 to TRBJ2-1; TCRdb's assignment of TRBD2 cannot be checked, as there is no DNA. Germline V gene sequence: CDR1 MGHDK, CDR2 SYGVNS. The CDR3 is 15 residues long.

The gene calls are TRBV19 and TRBJ2-4; TCRdb reports TRBD1, a call that lacks DNA to check it against. The CDR3 covers 15 residues. Germline values: CDR1 LNHDA, CDR2 SQIVND (reference sequence). The CDR3 region is CASSPENLAKNIQYF.

The rearrangement uses TRBV29-1 and TRBJ2-7. The germline CDR1 and CDR2 sequences are SQVTM and ANQGSEA. CDR3 length: 12 residues. CDR3 region: CSTLGEPYEQYF.

This CDR3 reads CATSGQIVEAFF. This rearrangement joins TRBV21-1 to TRBJ1-1; TCRdb returns TRBD1, unconfirmable since there is no DNA. TRBV21-1 corresponds to a pseudogene. The CDR3 runs to 12 residues.

The chain joins TRBV5-1 to TRBJ2-2; TCRdb's D call of TRBD1 is untestable without DNA. Germline-derived CDR1 and CDR2 are SGHRS and YFSETQ. This CDR3 comprises 16 residues. The CDR3 loop is CASSFHGQGFTGELFF.

The chain employs TRBV19 and TRBJ1-1; the D gene TCRdb calls, TRBD1, cannot be checked with no DNA. The germline V gene has CDR1 LNHDA and CDR2 SQIVND (reference sequence). This CDR3 contains 15 residues. Here the CDR3 reads CATTVPDSLNTEAFF. Supplemented by reference TRBV19 and TRBJ1-1, the full variable domain reads DGGITQSPKYLFRKEGQNVTLSCEQNLNHDAMYWYRQDPGQGLRLIYYSQIVNDFQKGDIAEGYSVSREKKESFPLTVTSAQKNPTAFYLCATTVPDSLNTEAFFGQGTRLTVV.

The chain couples TRBV28 to TRBJ2-7; TCRdb outputs TRBD1, but without DNA this stays unchecked. CDR1 and CDR2 from the germline V gene are MDHEN and SYDVKM. The CDR3 totals 13 residues. The chain's CDR3 is CASSPPSSYEQYF.